Listed below are T cell receptor beta chains from one sample, sequenced in a study of blood T cell repertoires in COVID-19. Produced via immunoSEQ multiplex PCR; TCRdb's table is partial and in-frame only. The table records roughly 200,000 clones, roughly 82% of them present only once. Material: PBMCs or T cells enriched from blood (not recorded which). The receptors were sampled from a man in his forties or fifties with acute COVID-19. The CDR3 runs from the conserved cysteine through the conserved F or W. D genes are given only for firm matches. Rows may omit the clone size; those that give it use once, few, many or a size class.

d_call	clone_size	v_call	j_call	cdr3_nt	cdr3_aa
NA	NA	TRBV5-4	TRBJ2-7	TGTGCCAGCAGCTTGTGGCAGGGGGGCGAGCAGTACTTC	CASSLWQGGEQYF
TRBD1	NA	TRBV10-3	TRBJ1-1	TGTGCCATCAGTGGTAAACAGGGGGCCAACACTGAAGCTTTCTTT	CAISGKQGANTEAFF
NA	NA	TRBV7-2	TRBJ2-7	TGTGCCAGCAGCTTAGCGGTTAACAGAGGGAACGAGCAGTACTTC	CASSLAVNRGNEQYF
NA	NA	TRBV14	TRBJ1-2	TGTGCCAGCAGCCAAGGAATCGCGGGGGGAGGAAGTAACTATGGCTACACCTTC	CASSQGIAGGGSNYGYTF
NA	NA	TRBV25-1	TRBJ1-5	TGTGCCAGCAGTGCCCCCGGGAGTTATAGCAATCAGCCCCAGCATTTT	CASSAPGSYSNQPQHF
TRBD1	NA	TRBV6-5	TRBJ2-5	TGTGCCAGCAGTCGGACAGGGGGGGTAGAGACCCAGTACTTC	CASSRTGGVETQYF
NA	once	TRBV10-2	TRBJ1-5	TGCGCCAGCAAGGACGGGGTAGATCAGCCCCAGCATTTT	CASKDGVDQPQHF
TRBD1	NA	TRBV5-1	TRBJ2-7	TGCGCCAGCAGCTCCAGACAGGGGGGATCCTACGAGCAGTACTTC	CASSSRQGGSYEQYF
NA	NA	TRBV6-5	TRBJ1-1	TGTGCCAGCAGCCGGGGGACTGAAGCTTTCTTT	CASSRGTEAFF
NA	NA	TRBV28	TRBJ1-2	TGTGCCAGCAGTTTTAAGGGGAACTATGGCTACACCTTC	CASSFKGNYGYTF
NA	NA	TRBV18	TRBJ1-6	TGTGCCAGCTCAAGGCGGATCGGGGACTCCAGCTCCTATAATTCACCCCTCCACTTT	CASSRRIGDSSSYNSPLHF
NA	few	TRBV4-2	TRBJ1-5	TGTGCCAGCAGCCAAGATCCCACAGGAAATCAGCCCCAGCATTTT	CASSQDPTGNQPQHF
NA	NA	TRBV4-1	TRBJ1-4	TGCGCCAGCAGCCAGGGGAGGAGTGAAAAACTGTTTTTT	CASSQGRSEKLFF
NA	NA	TRBV29-1	TRBJ2-1	TGCAGCGTTGAGTACAGAATGGGCATAAATGAGCAGTTCTTC	CSVEYRMGINEQFF
NA	NA	TRBV3-1/TRBV3-2	TRBJ1-6	TGTGCCAGCAGCCAAGACCGTGATTCACCCCTCCACTTT	CASSQDRDSPLHF
TRBD1	NA	TRBV2	TRBJ1-2	TGTGCCAGCAGCCGGACAGGGTTAGGTGGCTACACCTTC	CASSRTGLGGYTF
TRBD2	NA	TRBV19	TRBJ2-2	TGTGCCAGTAGTTCGTTCAGCGGGAGGGCCGCCGGGGAGCTGTTTTTT	CASSSFSGRAAGELFF
NA	NA	TRBV7-2	TRBJ1-1	TGTGCCAGCAGCTCGTCGGCGACAGGTTACACTGAAGCTTTCTTT	CASSSSATGYTEAFF
NA	NA	TRBV7-9	TRBJ1-1	TGTGCCAGCGCAACAACGAACACTGAAGCTTTCTTT	CASATTNTEAFF
NA	NA	TRBV6-2/TRBV6-3	TRBJ1-5	TGTGCCAGCAGTTACGGGTCGGGGAAAGGGCCCCAGCATTTT	CASSYGSGKGPQHF
NA	NA	TRBV5-6	TRBJ1-4	TGTGCCAGCAGCTTGGGGGGGAGGCAGGAAAAACTGTTTTTT	CASSLGGRQEKLFF
TRBD1	NA	TRBV6-5	TRBJ2-1	TGTGCCAGCAGTCCACACCCAGGGGGTAATCGGTTCTTC	CASSPHPGGNRFF
TRBD1	NA	TRBV11-3	TRBJ2-3	TGTGCCAGCGAGGACAGGGAAGCACATACGCAGTATTTT	CASEDREAHTQYF
TRBD1	NA	TRBV6-6	TRBJ2-7	TGTGCCAGCAGTCGACTCGGGACAGGGGCCTACGAGCAGTACTTC	CASSRLGTGAYEQYF
TRBD2	NA	TRBV9	TRBJ2-7	TGTGCCAGCAGCCTCGGACTAGCGGGGCTGGAGCAGTACTTC	CASSLGLAGLEQYF
NA	NA	TRBV18	TRBJ1-4	TGTGCCAGCTCCCCTGGCACAACCACAACTAATGAAAAACTGTTTTTT	CASSPGTTTTNEKLFF
TRBD2	NA	TRBV7-9	TRBJ2-1	TGTGCCAGCAGCCAGTATCTAGCGGGGAAATCTAATGAGCAGTTCTTC	CASSQYLAGKSNEQFF
NA	NA	TRBV5-4	TRBJ2-5	TGTGCCAGCAGACCGGAAGGAGGGACCCAGTACTTC	CASRPEGGTQYF
NA	NA	TRBV3-1/TRBV3-2	TRBJ2-7	TGTGCCAGCAGCCAAGATAGGAGGGCCAGGGAGCAGTACTTC	CASSQDRRAREQYF
TRBD1	NA	TRBV11-2	TRBJ1-6	TGTGCCAGCAGCCCCGGGACAGGCAATTCACCCCTCCACTTT	CASSPGTGNSPLHF
TRBD2	NA	TRBV7-9	TRBJ2-7	TGTGCCAGCAGTCCCATCCGACTAGCGGGAGGTTCCTACGAGCAGTACTTC	CASSPIRLAGGSYEQYF
TRBD1	NA	TRBV27	TRBJ2-5	TGTGCCAGCAGCTACACGGACAGGGAAGAGACCCAGTACTTC	CASSYTDREETQYF
TRBD1	few	TRBV2	TRBJ1-2	TGTGCCAGCAGTGAGGAGGCAGGGGGCTTCTATGGCTACACCTTC	CASSEEAGGFYGYTF
NA	NA	TRBV5-1	TRBJ2-3	TGCGCCAGCAGCACGGGGAACCCTAGCACAGATACGCAGTATTTT	CASSTGNPSTDTQYF
NA	NA	TRBV28	TRBJ1-4	TGTGCCAGCAGTTCGAACTGGTACTCAACTAATGAAAAACTGTTTTTT	CASSSNWYSTNEKLFF
NA	once	TRBV15	TRBJ1-1	TGTGCCACCAGCTCCCGCGTTTCTGAAGCTTTCTTT	CATSSRVSEAFF
TRBD1	NA	TRBV3-1/TRBV3-2	TRBJ1-1	TGTGCCAGCAGCAAGACAGGGCGCACTGAAGCTTTCTTT	CASSKTGRTEAFF